Listed below are T cell receptor beta chains from one sample, sequenced in a study of PD-1 blockade in classical Hodgkin lymphoma. Generated by immunoSEQ multiplex PCR, the TCRdb table keeps only in-frame clones and is missing some. The sample carries under 100,000 clones, roughly 84% recorded once. Source: peripheral blood mononuclear cells (PBMCs), taken at baseline. All receptors derive from a human donor with classical Hodgkin lymphoma. Both conserved end residues are part of each CDR3. D genes are given only for firm matches. Part of the rows lack a size; the others show once, few, many or a class for expanded clones.

>TRBD1|TRBV5-1|TRBJ1-1|few
CASSFSFRGTGRVRTEAFF
TGCGCCAGCAGCTTCTCATTTCGTGGGACAGGGAGGGTGAGAACTGAAGCTTTCTTT
>NA|TRBV11-1|TRBJ2-5|NA
CASSLRGQETQYF
TGTGCCAGCAGCTTGAGGGGGCAAGAGACCCAGTACTTC
>NA|TRBV4-2|TRBJ2-1|once
CASSQVAGNEQFF
TGTGCCAGCAGCCAAGTTGCAGGGAATGAGCAGTTCTTC
>NA|TRBV12-5|TRBJ1-2|NA
CASGPGDTRYGYTF
TGTGCTAGTGGCCCCGGGGACACCCGTTATGGCTACACCTTC
>NA|TRBV5-6|TRBJ2-7|NA
CASSQRLGALREQYF
TGTGCCAGCAGCCAACGTCTGGGGGCGCTTCGGGAGCAGTACTTC
>TRBD2|TRBV27|TRBJ2-1|NA
CASSLELAGVHEQFF
TGTGCCAGCAGTTTAGAACTAGCGGGAGTCCATGAGCAGTTCTTC
>TRBD1|TRBV6-1|TRBJ1-2|NA
CASRNSGQVYGYTF
TGTGCCAGCAGGAACTCAGGACAGGTCTATGGCTACACCTTC
>NA|TRBV25-1|TRBJ2-4|once
CASSERQGQIQYF
TGTGCCAGCAGTGAACGGCAGGGACAAATTCAGTACTTC
>TRBD2|TRBV6-5|TRBJ2-2|few
CASAGGLTGELFF
TGTGCCAGCGCGGGAGGGCTCACCGGGGAGCTGTTTTTT
>TRBD2|TRBV19|TRBJ2-4|NA
CASSILPGLFNIQYF
TGTGCCAGTAGTATCCTCCCGGGACTATTTAACATTCAGTACTTC
>TRBD2|TRBV2|TRBJ2-6|NA
CASSDGRAGANVLTF
TGTGCCAGCAGTGACGGGAGGGCTGGGGCCAACGTCCTGACTTTC
>NA|TRBV10-3|TRBJ2-3|few
CAISDGSPDTQYF
TGTGCCATCAGTGACGGGAGCCCAGATACGCAGTATTTT
>TRBD1|TRBV7-9|TRBJ2-7|NA
CASSLTTRTGDYEQYF
TGTGCCAGCAGCTTGACCACCCGGACAGGGGACTACGAGCAGTACTTC
>TRBD2|TRBV6-6|TRBJ2-2|NA
CASSFLAGGTGELFF
TGTGCCAGCAGTTTCCTAGCGGGAGGAACCGGGGAGCTGTTTTTT
>NA|TRBV19|TRBJ1-1|NA
CASSIRERRRNTEAFF
TGTGCCAGTAGTATACGAGAAAGACGGCGGAACACTGAAGCTTTCTTT
>TRBD1|TRBV7-9|TRBJ1-1|NA
CASSSQTGVNAFF
TGTGCCAGCAGCTCCCAGACAGGGGTGAATGCTTTCTTT
>NA|TRBV10-3|TRBJ1-1|NA
CAISDRGAEAFF
TGTGCCATCAGTGATAGGGGGGCTGAAGCTTTCTTT
>TRBD1|TRBV10-3|TRBJ1-2|NA
CAAQTGTGVGGYTF
TGTGCCGCCCAAACCGGGACAGGGGTAGGAGGCTACACCTTC
>NA|TRBV7-9|TRBJ2-7|NA
CASTSQGGGYYEQYF
TGTGCCAGCACCTCCCAAGGTGGGGGGTACTACGAGCAGTACTTC
>TRBD2|TRBV5-1|TRBJ2-1|NA
CASSLRTSGYNEQFF
TGCGCCAGCAGCTTGCGTACTAGCGGTTACAATGAGCAGTTCTTC
>TRBD1|TRBV5-1|TRBJ1-4|NA
CASSRGTGVGEKLFF
TGCGCCAGCAGCAGAGGGACAGGGGTGGGTGAAAAACTGTTTTTT
>TRBD1|TRBV6-1|TRBJ2-7|NA
CASSDLTGGRYEQYF
TGTGCCAGCAGTGACCTGACAGGGGGCAGGTACGAGCAGTACTTC
>NA|TRBV7-9|TRBJ2-7|NA
CASSLGDNRYEQYF
TGTGCCAGCAGCTTAGGGGATAACCGCTACGAGCAGTACTTC
>NA|TRBV19|TRBJ1-2|once
CASSINNYGYTF
TGTGCCAGTAGTATTAATAACTATGGCTACACCTTC
>TRBD2|TRBV6-1|TRBJ2-1|NA
CASSGAGVVYNEQFF
TGTGCCAGCAGCGGAGCGGGAGTGGTCTACAATGAGCAGTTCTTC
>NA|TRBV5-6|TRBJ2-7|NA
CASSLSLGNAYEQYF
TGTGCCAGCAGCTTGTCCTTGGGAAATGCCTACGAGCAGTACTTC
>NA|TRBV28|TRBJ2-1|NA
CASSSLQTYNEQFF
TGTGCCAGCAGTTCTCTCCAGACCTACAATGAGCAGTTCTTC
>TRBD2|TRBV6-4|TRBJ2-3|NA
CASSVGTSHDTQYF
TGTGCCAGCAGCGTTGGGACTAGCCATGATACGCAGTATTTT
>TRBD1|TRBV6-1|TRBJ1-4|NA
CASRDRSRGDEKLFF
TGTGCCAGCAGGGACCGGAGCAGGGGGGACGAAAAACTGTTTTTT
>NA|TRBV5-4|TRBJ2-7|NA
CASSLRIPPYEQYF
TGTGCCAGCAGCTTGAGGATTCCGCCCTACGAGCAGTACTTC
>TRBD2|TRBV11-2|TRBJ2-7|NA
CASSSAGGPPPYEQYF
TGTGCCAGCAGCTCAGCGGGAGGCCCCCCTCCCTACGAGCAGTACTTC
>TRBD2|TRBV10-3|TRBJ2-1|NA
CAIGAGVGNEQFF
TGTGCCATCGGAGCGGGAGTAGGCAATGAGCAGTTCTTC
>TRBD1|TRBV5-1|TRBJ2-3|NA
CASSLRQGTDTQYF
TGCGCCAGCAGCTTACGACAGGGGACAGATACGCAGTATTTT
>NA|TRBV30|TRBJ1-2|NA
CAWRGGTTGYTF
TGTGCCTGGAGGGGAGGGACTACTGGCTACACCTTC
>TRBD2|TRBV23-1|TRBJ2-7|NA
CASSRLAGGPLTSYEQYF
TGCGCCAGCAGTCGACTAGCGGGAGGGCCTTTGACTTCCTACGAGCAGTACTTC
>NA|TRBV19|TRBJ2-3|once
CASSKGPAGDTQYF
TGTGCCAGTAGTAAGGGACCGGCGGGGGATACGCAGTATTTT
>TRBD1|TRBV9|TRBJ2-7|NA
CASSRDRGTYEQYF
TGTGCCAGCAGCAGGGACAGGGGGACCTACGAGCAGTACTTC
>NA|TRBV18|TRBJ2-1|few
CASSEGWDYNEQFF
TGTGCCAGCTCCGAGGGATGGGATTACAATGAGCAGTTCTTC
>NA|TRBV7-2|TRBJ2-3|NA
CASSPDSDTQYF
TGTGCCAGCAGCCCCGATTCTGATACGCAGTATTTT
>NA|TRBV5-1|TRBJ1-1|NA
CASSLEPGRVNTEAFF
TGCGCCAGCAGCTTGGAACCGGGGCGGGTGAACACTGAAGCTTTCTTT
>NA|TRBV9|TRBJ2-1|NA
CASSGMSSYNEQFF
TGTGCCAGCAGCGGGATGAGCTCCTACAATGAGCAGTTCTTC